This TCR beta chain was sequenced in a study of blood T cell repertoires in COVID-19. Study context: T cells, B-cell-depleted T cells, or PBMCs provided the cDNA or gDNA that served as material.

Germline V gene lookup returns CDR1 SGDLS and CDR2 YYNGEE. Germline trimming cut 2 bases from V and 2 bases from J; bases unmatched to any gene: 5. The CDR3 is made up of 15 amino acids. As handled by the study authors: Amplification of reference gene primers was used by the study to estimate nucleated cell counts. Profiling relied on immunoSEQ multiplex PCR, and the TCRdb table lists in-frame clones only, not all of them. The V and J calls and clone size are taken from that table; D and trimming were inferred from the DNA. The sample yields about 52,000 clones, about 90% seen once. This receptor was identified in a human donor with active COVID-19. The donor label of this sample is uncertain. Sequencing was done on a sample of peripheral blood. The chain recombines TRBV9 with TRBJ2-3; 7 bases agree with TRBD2. CDR3 amino acids: CASSVGGGLTDTQYF. The DNA of the CDR3 is TGTGCCAGCAGCGTGGGGGGAGGGCTCACAGATACGCAGTATTTT.